This T cell receptor beta chain was captured by sequencing in a study of shared clonotypes between healthy human individuals. Only in-frame clones appear in the TCRdb table, and some are missing; sequencing was by immunoSEQ multiplex PCR. The sample yields about 2.4 million clones, more than 85% seen once. The CDR3 length is 13 residues. The germline CDR1 and CDR2 sequences are SGHRS and YFSETQ. V shed 4 bases and J 3 bases; nucleotides not matched to a gene: 3. The chain joins TRBV5-1 to TRBJ1-2; 7 bases are shared with TRBD1. Sequenced input: naive CD4+ T cells from PBMCs. Indicated subset: CD45RA+ positively selected. This receptor was taken from a man between 18 and 35 years old in good health. Some clones in this sample may be carry-over from other donors' samples. CDR3: CASSAGQHYGYTF. For the CDR3, the DNA is TGCGCCAGCAGCGCGGGACAGCACTATGGCTACACCTTC.